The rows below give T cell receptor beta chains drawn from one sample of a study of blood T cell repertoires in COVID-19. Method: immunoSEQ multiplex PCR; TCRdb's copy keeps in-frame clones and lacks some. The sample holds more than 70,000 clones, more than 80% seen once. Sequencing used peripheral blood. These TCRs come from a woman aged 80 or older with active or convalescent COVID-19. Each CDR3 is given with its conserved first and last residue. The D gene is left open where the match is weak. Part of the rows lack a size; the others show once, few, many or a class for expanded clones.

DNA: TGTGCCAGTATCCCCGCCTGGGGCTCTGAAGCTTTCTTT
CDR3: CASIPAWGSEAFF
D: NA
size: few
J: TRBJ1-1
V: TRBV19

DNA: TGTGCCACCAGCAGAGATAGTACAGGGACTCAGCCCCAGCATTTT
CDR3: CATSRDSTGTQPQHF
D: NA
size: NA
J: TRBJ1-5
V: TRBV15

DNA: TGTGCCAGCAGCCAATCTTGGGGCCGCGGGAGTTGGACAGGGGGGGAGACCCAGTACTTC
CDR3: CASSQSWGRGSWTGGETQYF
D: TRBD1
size: NA
J: TRBJ2-5
V: TRBV3-1/TRBV3-2

DNA: TGTGCCAGCAGCACCACAGGGGGCAGGAACGAGCAGTACTTC
CDR3: CASSTTGGRNEQYF
D: TRBD1
size: NA
J: TRBJ2-7
V: TRBV3-1/TRBV3-2

DNA: TGTGCCAGCAGGGGACAGGGGGCTATTTCTGGAAACACCATATATTTT
CDR3: CASRGQGAISGNTIYF
D: TRBD1
size: once
J: TRBJ1-3
V: TRBV9

DNA: TGTGCCAGTAGTACTACAGGGGGCCCCTATGGCTACACCTTC
CDR3: CASSTTGGPYGYTF
D: TRBD1
size: NA
J: TRBJ1-2
V: TRBV19

DNA: TGTGCCAGCAGTGAAGACAGGAGCTCCTATAATTCACCCCTCCACTTT
CDR3: CASSEDRSSYNSPLHF
D: NA
size: NA
J: TRBJ1-6
V: TRBV6-1

DNA: TGCGCCAGCAGAGTCACGGCGGCGGTCTCCTACAATGAGCAGTTCTTC
CDR3: CASRVTAAVSYNEQFF
D: NA
size: NA
J: TRBJ2-1
V: TRBV5-1

DNA: TGTGCCAGCAGTGAAGATGAAGCCTATCAGCCCCAGCATTTT
CDR3: CASSEDEAYQPQHF
D: NA
size: NA
J: TRBJ1-5
V: TRBV2

DNA: TGTGCCAGCAGCCAAGCTGGGACAGGAAAAGGGTCCCAGTACTTC
CDR3: CASSQAGTGKGSQYF
D: TRBD1
size: NA
J: TRBJ2-5
V: TRBV3-1/TRBV3-2

DNA: TGTGCCACCACTACAGGGACCTATGGCTACACCTTC
CDR3: CATTTGTYGYTF
D: NA
size: NA
J: TRBJ1-2
V: TRBV6-5

DNA: TGTGCCAGCTCATTCGACACTGCAACTAATGAAAAACTGTTTTTT
CDR3: CASSFDTATNEKLFF
D: NA
size: NA
J: TRBJ1-4
V: TRBV18

DNA: TGCAGCGTTGGATGGACAGTCTCTGGAAACACCATATATTTT
CDR3: CSVGWTVSGNTIYF
D: NA
size: once
J: TRBJ1-3
V: TRBV29-1

DNA: TGTGCCAGCATCTGGACAGGGAATTCACCCCTCCACTTT
CDR3: CASIWTGNSPLHF
D: TRBD1
size: NA
J: TRBJ1-6
V: TRBV2

DNA: TGTGCCAGCAGGGACAGAAAAAGGGAAGGACAGCCCCAGCATTTT
CDR3: CASRDRKREGQPQHF
D: NA
size: NA
J: TRBJ1-5
V: TRBV2

DNA: TGTGCCAGCAGCTTGGGACAGGGGCTAGGCTACACCTTC
CDR3: CASSLGQGLGYTF
D: TRBD1
size: NA
J: TRBJ1-2
V: TRBV11-2

DNA: TGTGCCAGCAGCTTAGGACTAGCGGGGGGGCAGGATGAGCAGTTCTTC
CDR3: CASSLGLAGGQDEQFF
D: TRBD2
size: NA
J: TRBJ2-1
V: TRBV7-2

DNA: TGCGCCAGCAGCCAAGAGGGACCGGGGGGGACTGGAAACACCATATATTTT
CDR3: CASSQEGPGGTGNTIYF
D: NA
size: NA
J: TRBJ1-3
V: TRBV4-1

DNA: TGTGCCAGCAGTTATGGGAGAATCAATGAAAAACTGTTTTTT
CDR3: CASSYGRINEKLFF
D: NA
size: NA
J: TRBJ1-4
V: TRBV6-2/TRBV6-3

DNA: TGTGCCAGTGCGAGGACAATCTACAATGAGCAGTTCTTC
CDR3: CASARTIYNEQFF
D: NA
size: NA
J: TRBJ2-1
V: TRBV28

DNA: TGTGCCACCAGCAGGCGGGGCTCTGGAAACACCATATATTTT
CDR3: CATSRRGSGNTIYF
D: NA
size: NA
J: TRBJ1-3
V: TRBV15

DNA: TGTGCCAGCAGCCCCTCTCGCCGGGACAGTTATTCACCCCTCCACTTT
CDR3: CASSPSRRDSYSPLHF
D: TRBD1
size: NA
J: TRBJ1-6
V: TRBV11-3

DNA: TGTGCCAGCAGCCCGGGACAGGGTAGGGATCAGCCCCAGCATTTT
CDR3: CASSPGQGRDQPQHF
D: TRBD1
size: NA
J: TRBJ1-5
V: TRBV7-8

DNA: TGTGCCAGCAGCCAAGACGGCGGAGGAGGGTACGAGCAGTACTTC
CDR3: CASSQDGGGGYEQYF
D: NA
size: NA
J: TRBJ2-7
V: TRBV4-2

DNA: TGTGCCAGCTCACCACCGGAATCCCGACAGGCCTTC
CDR3: CASSPPESRQAF
D: NA
size: NA
J: TRBJ2-7
V: TRBV18

DNA: TGTGCCAGCAGTTTAGGGACAACTGAAGCTTTCTTT
CDR3: CASSLGTTEAFF
D: NA
size: NA
J: TRBJ1-1
V: TRBV12-3/TRBV12-4

DNA: TGTGCCAGCAGCTCCCCGGGACAGGGGGCTATCGAGCAGTACTTC
CDR3: CASSSPGQGAIEQYF
D: TRBD1
size: NA
J: TRBJ2-7
V: TRBV7-3

DNA: TGTGCCAGCAGCCAAGAAATAGCGGGGGACACAGATACGCAGTATTTT
CDR3: CASSQEIAGDTDTQYF
D: TRBD2
size: NA
J: TRBJ2-3
V: TRBV4-2

DNA: TGTGCCAGCAGCCCCGTCTTGGGGGCCTTTTATGGCTACACCTTC
CDR3: CASSPVLGAFYGYTF
D: NA
size: NA
J: TRBJ1-2
V: TRBV5-8

DNA: TGTGCCAGCAGCAAAGTGCTCCCCCTTCCCGGGACAAGGGATGGTTGGGATGAGGCGGAGCAGTACTTC
CDR3: CASSKVLPLPGTRDGWDEAEQYF
D: NA
size: NA
J: TRBJ2-7
V: TRBV21-1

DNA: TGTGCCAGTAGTTCGGGACTAGCGGGAGCTCGCGCAGATACGCAGTATTTT
CDR3: CASSSGLAGARADTQYF
D: TRBD2
size: NA
J: TRBJ2-3
V: TRBV19

DNA: TGTGTCAGCAGTCCGACATCCTACGAGCAGTACTTC
CDR3: CVSSPTSYEQYF
D: NA
size: NA
J: TRBJ2-7
V: TRBV28

DNA: TGTGCCAGCAGTACGAACCGGGACAGGGTAACCGTAGAGACCCAGTACTTC
CDR3: CASSTNRDRVTVETQYF
D: TRBD1
size: NA
J: TRBJ2-5
V: TRBV28

DNA: TGTGCCAGCAGCGTAGCGGTTTCTGGAAACACCATATATTTT
CDR3: CASSVAVSGNTIYF
D: NA
size: once
J: TRBJ1-3
V: TRBV9

DNA: TGTGCCAGCAGTCCCGCCCACAGGTCCTACGAGCAGTACTTC
CDR3: CASSPAHRSYEQYF
D: NA
size: NA
J: TRBJ2-7
V: TRBV6-5

DNA: TGTGCCAGCAGTTTCACAACGACAGGGATTAGCGGAACTCGATCCTACAATGAGCAGTTCTTC
CDR3: CASSFTTTGISGTRSYNEQFF
D: NA
size: NA
J: TRBJ2-1
V: TRBV6-2/TRBV6-3

DNA: TGTGCCAGCAGCAGGGGGCTAACTAGCGGGAGGGCCACCCCGATCACAGATACGCAGTATTTT
CDR3: CASSRGLTSGRATPITDTQYF
D: TRBD2
size: NA
J: TRBJ2-3
V: TRBV27

DNA: TGCGCCAGCAGCCAAGGATCCCTAGCGGGGAGCTCCTACAATGAGCAGTTCTTC
CDR3: CASSQGSLAGSSYNEQFF
D: TRBD2
size: NA
J: TRBJ2-1
V: TRBV4-3

DNA: TGTGCCATCAGGGCTAGCGGGGGACTGGGGGCCAAAAACATTCAGTACTTC
CDR3: CAIRASGGLGAKNIQYF
D: TRBD2
size: NA
J: TRBJ2-4
V: TRBV10-3

DNA: TGCGCCAGCAGCCCGGGACAGGGGAAGGTGGCTGAAGCTTTCTTT
CDR3: CASSPGQGKVAEAFF
D: TRBD1
size: NA
J: TRBJ1-1
V: TRBV4-3

DNA: TGTGCCAGCAGCGTAGACAGTGCTTATGGCTACACCTTC
CDR3: CASSVDSAYGYTF
D: NA
size: NA
J: TRBJ1-2
V: TRBV9

DNA: TGTGCCAGCAGCCCTCGGTTTGTTGGCGGTTCACCCCTCCACTTT
CDR3: CASSPRFVGGSPLHF
D: NA
size: NA
J: TRBJ1-6
V: TRBV28

DNA: TGTGCCAGTAGTATAGACACCTATAAACAGGGGTTTCCTCAGCCCCAGCATTTT
CDR3: CASSIDTYKQGFPQPQHF
D: TRBD1
size: NA
J: TRBJ1-5
V: TRBV19

DNA: TGTGCCAGCAGCTTAGACAGGGGTAACTATGGCTACACCTTC
CDR3: CASSLDRGNYGYTF
D: TRBD1
size: NA
J: TRBJ1-2
V: TRBV7-2

DNA: TGTGCCAGCAGCGGACAGTTGAACACTGAAGCTTTCTTT
CDR3: CASSGQLNTEAFF
D: NA
size: few
J: TRBJ1-1
V: TRBV12-3/TRBV12-4

DNA: TGTGCCAGTAGACCTGACTCAGGGGCTGGGGAGACCCAGTACTTC
CDR3: CASRPDSGAGETQYF
D: NA
size: NA
J: TRBJ2-5
V: TRBV19